This T cell receptor (beta chain) was profiled in a study of cytomegalovirus exposure and HLA in healthy donors. Findings and caveats of the study: In vitro work confirmed that a few CMV-associated chains recognize CMV antigens. In the approximately 130 validation repertoires, approximately 93% of cluster scores exceeded 0, per a later analysis. High specificity and sensitivity for cytomegalovirus status were reported for the classifier. Cytomegalovirus association was listed for 150 or so TCR beta chains.

As to this clone: Its antigen is undetermined.

Clones were read by immunoSEQ multiplex PCR, and TCRdb kept only the in-frame ones, dropping some. The table has approximately 210,000 clones, roughly 82% seen once. V gave up 7 bases and J gave up 11 bases, with 14 bases separating them. Germline CDR1 SQVTM, CDR2 ANQGSEA. This CDR3 region has 10 residues. The sequenced sample consisted of PBMCs. J is TRBJ1-1 and V is TRBV29-1; D may be TRBD1 (6 bases). The TCR was taken from a woman between 18 and 29 years old in good health and CMV-seronegative. The CDR3 sequence is CSAAQGPAFF. In DNA, the CDR3 is TGCAGCGCCGCACAGGGCCCGGCTTTCTTT.